The sequence of this T cell receptor (beta chain) was determined in a study of blood T cell repertoires in COVID-19. The CDR3 totals 15 residues. Trimming shortened V by 8 bases and J by 4 bases, and 20 bases separated the two germline ends. In germline, CDR1 is SGHAT, CDR2 FQNNGV. Sequencing was performed with immunoSEQ multiplex PCR; in TCRdb, only in-frame clones are kept and a portion is missing. The sample contains about 140,000 clones, 75% to 90% of which appear only once. Individuals aged 18 to 89 years were recruited from approximately 22 US areas. The chain uses TRBV11-2 and TRBJ1-1; D ambiguous. The TCR originated in a man aged 60 to 75 who had recovered from COVID-19. The sample was PBMCs or T cells enriched from blood (not recorded which). The CDR3 region is CASLRPEGSVTEAFF. The CDR3 DNA reads as TGTGCCAGCCTTAGACCAGAGGGATCAGTCACTGAAGCTTTCTTT.